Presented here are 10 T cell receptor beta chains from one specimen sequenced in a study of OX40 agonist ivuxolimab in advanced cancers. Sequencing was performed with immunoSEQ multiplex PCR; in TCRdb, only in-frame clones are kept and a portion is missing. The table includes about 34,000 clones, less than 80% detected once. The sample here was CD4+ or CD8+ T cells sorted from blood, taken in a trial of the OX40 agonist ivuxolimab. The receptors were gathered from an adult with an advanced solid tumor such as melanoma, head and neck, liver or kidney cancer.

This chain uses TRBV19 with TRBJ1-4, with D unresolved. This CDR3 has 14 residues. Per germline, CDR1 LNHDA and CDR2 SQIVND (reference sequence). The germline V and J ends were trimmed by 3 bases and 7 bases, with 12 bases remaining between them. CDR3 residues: CASSILGFGEKLFF. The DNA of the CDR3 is TGTGCCAGTAGTATCCTGGGCTTTGGTGAAAAACTGTTTTTT. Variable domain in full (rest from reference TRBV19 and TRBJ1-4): DGGITQSPKYLFRKEGQNVTLSCEQNLNHDAMYWYRQDPGQGLRLIYYSQIVNDFQKGDIAEGYSVSREKKESFPLTVTSAQKNPTAFYLCASSILGFGEKLFFGSGTQLSVL.

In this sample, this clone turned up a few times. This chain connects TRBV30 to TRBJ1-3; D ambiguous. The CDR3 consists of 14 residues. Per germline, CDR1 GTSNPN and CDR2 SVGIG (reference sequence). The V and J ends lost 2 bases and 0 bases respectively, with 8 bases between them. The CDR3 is CAWSTDGSGNTIYF. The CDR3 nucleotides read TGTGCCTGGAGTACCGATGGCTCTGGAAACACCATATATTTT.

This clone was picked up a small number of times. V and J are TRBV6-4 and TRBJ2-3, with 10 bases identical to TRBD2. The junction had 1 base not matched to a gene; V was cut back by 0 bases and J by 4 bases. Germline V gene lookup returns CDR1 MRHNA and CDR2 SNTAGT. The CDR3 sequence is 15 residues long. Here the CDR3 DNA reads TGTGCCAGCAGTGACTCAGCGGGGGGGGCAGATACGCAGTATTTT. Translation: CASSDSAGGADTQYF.

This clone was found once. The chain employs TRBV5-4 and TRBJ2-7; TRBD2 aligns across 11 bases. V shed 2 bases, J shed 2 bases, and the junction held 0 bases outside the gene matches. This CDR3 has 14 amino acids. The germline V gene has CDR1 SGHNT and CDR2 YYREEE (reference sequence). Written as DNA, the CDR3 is TGTGCCAGCAGCTTTAGCGGGGGGGCCTACGAGCAGTACTTC. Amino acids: CASSFSGGAYEQYF.

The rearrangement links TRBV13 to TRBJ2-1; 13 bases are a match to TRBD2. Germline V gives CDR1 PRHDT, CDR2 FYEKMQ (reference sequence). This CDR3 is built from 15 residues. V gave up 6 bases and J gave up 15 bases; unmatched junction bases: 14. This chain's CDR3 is CASSPLAGGRSGPFF. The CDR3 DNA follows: TGTGCCAGCAGTCCACTAGCGGGGGGGCGAAGCGGCCCGTTCTTC.

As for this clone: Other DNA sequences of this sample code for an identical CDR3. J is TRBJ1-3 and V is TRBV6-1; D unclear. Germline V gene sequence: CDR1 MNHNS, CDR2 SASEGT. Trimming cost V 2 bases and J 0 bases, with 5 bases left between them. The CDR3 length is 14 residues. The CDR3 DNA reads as TGTGCCAGCAGTGAACGGATCTCTGGAAACACCATATATTTT. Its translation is CASSERISGNTIYF.

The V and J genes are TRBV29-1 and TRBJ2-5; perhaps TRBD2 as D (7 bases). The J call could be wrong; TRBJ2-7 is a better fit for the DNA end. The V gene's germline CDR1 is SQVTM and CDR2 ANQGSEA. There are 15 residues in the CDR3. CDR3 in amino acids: CSVGLAGRGGGEQYF. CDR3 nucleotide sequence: TGCAGCGTTGGATTAGCAGGCAGGGGCGGGGGCGAGCAGTACTTC.

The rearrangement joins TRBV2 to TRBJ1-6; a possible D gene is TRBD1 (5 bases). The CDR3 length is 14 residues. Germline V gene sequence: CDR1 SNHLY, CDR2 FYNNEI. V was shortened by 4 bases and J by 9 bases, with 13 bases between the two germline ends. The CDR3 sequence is CASSVGRASSPLHF. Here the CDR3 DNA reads TGTGCCAGCAGTGTTGGCAGGGCTAGTTCACCCCTCCACTTT. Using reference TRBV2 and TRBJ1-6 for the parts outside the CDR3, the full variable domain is EPEVTQTPSHQVTQMGQEVILRCVPISNHLYFYWYRQILGQKVEFLVSFYNNEISEKSEIFDDQFSVERPDGSNFTLKIRSTKLEDSAMYFCASSVGRASSPLHFGNGTRLTVT.

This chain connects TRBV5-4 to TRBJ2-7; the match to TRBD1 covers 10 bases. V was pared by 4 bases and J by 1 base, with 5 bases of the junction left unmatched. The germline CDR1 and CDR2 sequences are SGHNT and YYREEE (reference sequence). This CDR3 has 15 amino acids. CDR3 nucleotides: TGTGCCAGCAGCCAGGGACAGGGGATATCCTACGAGCAGTACTTC. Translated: CASSQGQGISYEQYF.

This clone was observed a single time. The CDR3 region has the DNA TGTGCCAGCAGCTTAAGTGCCAGCCAAGAGACCCAGTACTTC. This gives the protein CASSLSASQETQYF. The rearrangement joins TRBV7-3 to TRBJ2-5, with no clear D. With 1 base removed from V and 1 base from J, the gap between germline ends came to 7 bases. The CDR3 has 14 residues. Germline assignment: CDR1 SGHTA and CDR2 FQGTGA.